The following is a TCR beta chain sequence with its context. The antigen is undetermined. Time point denoted: neoterminal ileum biopsy at postoperative endoscopy, about 6 months after surgery. Included were adult ileal or ileocolonic Crohn's patients indicated for ileocolonic resection. The record originates from a study of T cell repertoires in ileal Crohn's disease. Whole-study context: Approximately 32% were active smokers at surgery; median disease duration was approximately 7.3 years. Study-wide findings and caveats: Active smokers at surgery had more clonal expansions than non-smokers.

The V end lost 5 bases, the J end lost 9 bases, and 16 bases lay between the germline ends. The CDR3 loop spans 13 amino acids. CDR1 is SSHAT and CDR2 is FNYEAQ in the germline V gene (reference sequence). Assay: immunoSEQ multiplex PCR; the TCRdb copy retains only in-frame clones and omits some. Counted here are some 10,000 clones, around 77% occurring once; the ten biggest clones make up 7.7%. The TCR sequence derives from an adult with Crohn's disease. The sample taken for sequencing was ileal tissue. The V call is TRBV7-7, the J call TRBJ2-5; perhaps TRBD2 as D (5 bases). CDR3 nucleotides: TGTGCCAGCAGCCCTACTAGTTGGGATGCCCAGTACTTC. Its protein is CASSPTSWDAQYF.